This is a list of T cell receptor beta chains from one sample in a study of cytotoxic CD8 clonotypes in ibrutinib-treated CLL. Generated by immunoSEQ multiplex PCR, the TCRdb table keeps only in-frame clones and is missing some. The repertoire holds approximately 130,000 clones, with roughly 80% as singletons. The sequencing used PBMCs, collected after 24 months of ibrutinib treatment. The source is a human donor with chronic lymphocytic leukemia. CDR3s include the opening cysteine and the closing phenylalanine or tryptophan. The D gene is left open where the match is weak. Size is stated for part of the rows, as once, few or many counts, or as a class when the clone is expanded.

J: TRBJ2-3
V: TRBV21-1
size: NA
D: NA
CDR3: CASSNQPGQIFFTDTQYF
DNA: TGTGCCAGCAGCAATCAACCCGGGCAAATTTTCTTCACAGATACGCAGTATTTT

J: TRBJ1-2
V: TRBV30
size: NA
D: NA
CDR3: CAWSVPEQGDYGYTF
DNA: TGTGCCTGGAGTGTGCCAGAGCAGGGTGACTATGGCTACACCTTC

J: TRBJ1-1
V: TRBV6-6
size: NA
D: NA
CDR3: CASSAVGGGSTEAFF
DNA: TGTGCCAGCAGTGCCGTTGGGGGCGGGAGCACTGAAGCTTTCTTT

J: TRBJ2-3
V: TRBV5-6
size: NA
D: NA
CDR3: CASNQDGGSTDTQYF
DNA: TGTGCCAGCAACCAGGACGGCGGAAGCACAGATACGCAGTATTTT

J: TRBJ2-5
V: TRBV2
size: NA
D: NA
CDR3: CASSAGTKETQYF
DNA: TGTGCCAGCAGTGCCGGGACAAAAGAGACCCAGTACTTC

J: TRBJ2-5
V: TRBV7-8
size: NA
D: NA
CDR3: CASRSRLTGEETQYF
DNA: TGTGCCAGCAGATCACGGTTGACGGGGGAAGAGACCCAGTACTTC

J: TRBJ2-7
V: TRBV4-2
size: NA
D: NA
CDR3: CASSQEGEGVHVDEQYF
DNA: TGTGCCAGCAGCCAAGAGGGGGAAGGGGTCCACGTGGACGAGCAGTACTTC

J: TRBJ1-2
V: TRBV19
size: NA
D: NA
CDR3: CASSIGYGYTF
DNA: TGTGCCAGTAGTATAGGGTATGGCTACACCTTC

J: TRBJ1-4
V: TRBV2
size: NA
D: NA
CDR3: CASSDSLRAEKLFF
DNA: TGTGCCAGCAGTGACAGCTTGAGGGCGGAAAAACTGTTTTTT

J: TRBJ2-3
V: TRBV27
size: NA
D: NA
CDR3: CASSLRSTDTQYF
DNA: TGTGCCAGCAGTTTACGCAGCACAGATACGCAGTATTTT

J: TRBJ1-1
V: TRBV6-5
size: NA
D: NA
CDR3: CASSPGGDTEAFF
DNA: TGTGCCAGCAGCCCCGGGGGCGACACTGAAGCTTTCTTT

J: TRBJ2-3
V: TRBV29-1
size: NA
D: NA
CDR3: CSVEQGSTTDTQYF
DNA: TGCAGCGTAGAGCAGGGTAGTACGACAGATACGCAGTATTTT

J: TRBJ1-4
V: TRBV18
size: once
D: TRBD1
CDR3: CASRMTGATNEKLFF
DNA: TGTGCCAGCCGGATGACAGGGGCAACTAATGAAAAACTGTTTTTT

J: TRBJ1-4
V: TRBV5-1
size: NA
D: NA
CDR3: CASSLQGHLTNEKLFF
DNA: TGCGCCAGCAGCTTGCAAGGACACCTAACTAATGAAAAACTGTTTTTT

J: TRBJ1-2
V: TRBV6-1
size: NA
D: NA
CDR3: CASSVRDDHNYGYTF
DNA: TGTGCCAGCAGTGTTCGGGACGATCATAACTATGGCTACACCTTC

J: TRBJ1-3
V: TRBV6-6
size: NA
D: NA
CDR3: CASIKEGLGGNTIYF
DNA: TGTGCCAGCATCAAGGAGGGACTAGGAGGAAACACCATATATTTT

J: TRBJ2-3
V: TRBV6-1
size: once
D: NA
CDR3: CASRSDRTWTDTQYF
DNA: TGTGCCAGCAGGTCCGACAGGACGTGGACAGATACGCAGTATTTT

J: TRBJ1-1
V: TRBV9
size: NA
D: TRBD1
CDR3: CASSFGTGNTEAFF
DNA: TGTGCCAGCAGCTTTGGGACAGGGAACACTGAAGCTTTCTTT

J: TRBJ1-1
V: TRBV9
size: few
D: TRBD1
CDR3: CASSVGGQSTEAFF
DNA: TGTGCCAGCAGCGTAGGGGGACAGTCCACTGAAGCTTTCTTT

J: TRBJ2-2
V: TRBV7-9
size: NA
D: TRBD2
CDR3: CASRPSGVDTGELFF
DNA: TGTGCCAGCAGGCCTAGCGGGGTCGACACCGGGGAGCTGTTTTTT

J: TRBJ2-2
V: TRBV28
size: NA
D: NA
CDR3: CASSFSTGELFF
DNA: TGTGCCAGCAGTTTTTCTACCGGGGAGCTGTTTTTT

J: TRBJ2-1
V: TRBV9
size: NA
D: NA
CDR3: CASSLTGRVAYNEQFF
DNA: TGTGCCAGCAGCCTTACAGGTAGGGTCGCCTACAATGAGCAGTTCTTC

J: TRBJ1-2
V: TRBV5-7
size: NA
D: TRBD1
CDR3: CASSLGGQAVNYGYTF
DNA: TGTGCCAGCAGCTTGGGGGGACAGGCGGTAAACTATGGCTACACCTTC

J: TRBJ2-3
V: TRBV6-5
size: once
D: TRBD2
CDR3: CASSRLAVSTDTQYF
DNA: TGTGCCAGCAGCCGTCTAGCGGTGAGCACAGATACGCAGTATTTT

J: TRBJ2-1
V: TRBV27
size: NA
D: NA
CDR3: CASSPLGVVDEQFF
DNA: TGTGCCAGCAGCCCGCTCGGGGTAGTCGATGAGCAGTTCTTC

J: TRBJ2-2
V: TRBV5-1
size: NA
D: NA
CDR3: CASSQAVGETGELFF
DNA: TGCGCCAGCAGCCAGGCGGTGGGGGAAACCGGGGAGCTGTTTTTT

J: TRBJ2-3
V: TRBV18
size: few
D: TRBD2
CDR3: CASSPPGSGGAGDTQYF
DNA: TGTGCCAGCTCACCACCGGGGAGCGGGGGGGCCGGAGATACGCAGTATTTT

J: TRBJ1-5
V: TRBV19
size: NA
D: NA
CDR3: CASSSPSTRRNQPQHF
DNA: TGTGCCAGTAGCTCTCCCTCGACTCGGCGCAATCAGCCCCAGCATTTT

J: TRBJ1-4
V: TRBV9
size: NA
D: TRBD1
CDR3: CASSVKDRANEKLFF
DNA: TGTGCCAGCAGCGTGAAGGACAGGGCTAATGAAAAACTGTTTTTT

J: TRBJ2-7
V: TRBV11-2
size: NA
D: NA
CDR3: CASSFAPAGVEQYF
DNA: TGTGCCAGCAGCTTCGCACCCGCTGGGGTCGAGCAGTACTTC

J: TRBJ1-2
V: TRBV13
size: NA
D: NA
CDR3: CASSLDQILQGANYGYTF
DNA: TGTGCCAGCAGCTTAGACCAGATCCTCCAGGGAGCTAACTATGGCTACACCTTC

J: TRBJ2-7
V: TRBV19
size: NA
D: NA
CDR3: CASSINGRAWEEQYF
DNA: TGTGCCAGTAGTATAAATGGCAGGGCCTGGGAGGAGCAGTACTTC

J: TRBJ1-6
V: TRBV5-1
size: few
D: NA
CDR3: CASSFSGSVSNSPLHF
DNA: TGCGCCAGCAGCTTTAGCGGGAGTGTGAGTAATTCACCCCTCCACTTT

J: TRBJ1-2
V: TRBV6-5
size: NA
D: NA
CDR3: CASSYSAGNYGYTF
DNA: TGTGCCAGCAGTTACTCGGCAGGGAACTATGGCTACACCTTC

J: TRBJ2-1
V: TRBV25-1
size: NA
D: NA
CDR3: CASSVPVNNEQFF
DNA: TGTGCCAGCAGTGTGCCGGTCAACAATGAGCAGTTCTTC

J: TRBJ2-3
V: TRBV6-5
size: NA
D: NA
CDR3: CASNQADTQYF
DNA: TGTGCCAGCAATCAGGCAGATACGCAGTATTTT

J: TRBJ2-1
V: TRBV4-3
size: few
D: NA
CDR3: CASSQGRQSDEQFF
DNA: TGCGCCAGCAGCCAAGGCCGTCAATCCGATGAGCAGTTCTTC

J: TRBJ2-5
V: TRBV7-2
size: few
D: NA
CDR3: CASSLAGDRTQYF
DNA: TGTGCCAGCAGCTTAGCGGGGGATAGGACCCAGTACTTC

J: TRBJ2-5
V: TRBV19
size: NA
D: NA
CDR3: CASSEGETQYF
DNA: TGTGCCAGTAGTGAGGGCGAGACCCAGTACTTC